The 14 T cell receptor beta chains below all came from one sample that was sequenced in a study of T cell responses to AZD1222 COVID-19 vaccine. Sequenced by immunoSEQ multiplex PCR; TCRdb stores in-frame clones only, minus some. The data contain 150,000 to 250,000 clones, roughly 90% of them singletons. Specimen: peripheral blood, collected 28 days after the second AZD1222 dose. These receptors all stem from an adult who received the AZD1222 COVID-19 vaccine.

V and J are TRBV7-9 and TRBJ2-7; D unclear. The CDR3 length is 14 residues. The V and J ends lost 7 bases and 2 bases respectively, with 15 bases between them. Germline CDR1 SEHNR, CDR2 FQNEAQ (reference sequence). The CDR3 region has the DNA TGTGCCAGCACCCCCGGCACCTATCCCTACGAGCAGTACTTC. Its translation: CASTPGTYPYEQYF.

The chain links TRBV7-2 to TRBJ2-2; 11 bases match TRBD2. The junction had 9 bases not matched to a gene; V was cut back by 5 bases and J by 7 bases. The CDR3 covers 16 residues. Germline assignment: CDR1 SGHTA and CDR2 FQGNSA. CDR3 sequence (DNA): TGTGCCAGCAGCAACCATCTAGCGGGAGGAGGCGGGGAGCTGTTTTTT. It translates to CASSNHLAGGGGELFF.

The rearrangement joins TRBV2 to TRBJ2-3, with D uncertain. The CDR3 runs 14 residues. The germline CDR1 and CDR2 sequences are SNHLY and FYNNEI. V lost 7 bases to trimming and J lost 6 bases, with 17 bases between them. CDR3 DNA: TGTGCCAGCATCCCTGGACGGTCTTTCGATACGCAGTATTTT. It encodes CASIPGRSFDTQYF.

The rearrangement links TRBV18 to TRBJ2-5, with a tentative D call TRBD2 (5 bases). V dropped 3 bases and J dropped 3 bases, with 11 bases sitting between them. The CDR3 contains 14 residues. CDR1 KGHSH and CDR2 LQKENI come from the germline V gene. The CDR3 region has the DNA TGTGCCAGCTCACCCGAGGGCGGAAAAGAGACCCAGTACTTC. It codes for CASSPEGGKETQYF.

This chain joins TRBV5-1 and TRBJ2-7, with D tentatively TRBD2 (6 bases). The CDR3 spans 15 residues. Looked up from germline, CDR1 is SGHRS and CDR2 is YFSETQ. Trimming removed 4 bases at V and 0 bases at J, with 14 bases between. CDR3 in DNA: TGCGCCAGCAGCCCGGCTAGCGTAAGCTCCTACGAGCAGTACTTC. Translation gives CASSPASVSSYEQYF. The variable domain in full, completed from reference TRBV5-1 and TRBJ2-7, reads KAGVTQTPRYLIKTRGQQVTLSCSPISGHRSVSWYQQTPGQGLQFLFEYFSETQRNKGNFPGRFSGRQFSNSRSEMNVSTLELGDSALYLCASSPASVSSYEQYFGPGTRLTVT.

The CDR3 DNA is TGTGCCAGCTCCCCGAGAGACGAGACCCAGTACTTC. Its translation is CASSPRDETQYF. This sequence joins TRBV18 and TRBJ2-5; no firm D call. V lost 6 bases, J lost 5 bases, and 10 bases lay in between. CDR1 and CDR2 (germline): KGHSH, LQKENI. There are 12 residues in the CDR3.

This chain uses TRBV5-5 with TRBJ1-2; possibly TRBD1 for D (6 bases). V lost 4 bases and J lost 3, with 16 bases in between. The CDR3 runs to 15 residues. Germline V lookup: CDR1 SGHKS, CDR2 YYEKEE (reference sequence). The CDR3 loop is CASSPDSSTHYGYTF. The CDR3 DNA sequence: TGTGCCAGCAGCCCGGACAGTTCCACCCACTATGGCTACACCTTC. Full variable domain (rest looked up from reference TRBV5-5 and TRBJ1-2): DAGVTQSPTHLIKTRGQQVTLRCSPISGHKSVSWYQQVLGQGPQFIFQYYEKEERGRGNFPDRFSARQFPNYSSELNVNALLLGDSALYLCASSPDSSTHYGYTFGSGTRLTVV.

The chain is built from TRBV6-6 and TRBJ1-5; TRBD1 agrees at 7 bases. Looked up from germline, CDR1 is MNHNY and CDR2 is SVGAGI (reference sequence). This CDR3 comprises 14 residues. The junction had 2 bases not matched to a gene; V was cut back by 4 bases and J by 2 bases. This chain's CDR3 is CASSSGTGNQPQHF. CDR3 nucleotides: TGTGCCAGCAGTTCAGGGACAGGCAATCAGCCCCAGCATTTT.

The chain carries TRBV3-1 (or the pseudogene TRBV3-2) and TRBJ1-2, with D possibly being TRBD1 (6 bases). Germline V CDR1 and CDR2: LGHDT, YNNKEL (reference sequence). The length of the CDR3 is 14 residues. Trimming stripped 8 bases from V and 0 bases from J, with 13 bases between. CDR3 DNA: TGTGCCAGCGGTTACAGGGAAGCTAACTATGGCTACACCTTC. This sequence encodes CASGYREANYGYTF.

This clone has a handful of counts. This chain joins TRBV5-4 and TRBJ2-3, with TRBD1 matching over 9 bases. The V segment lost 4 bases and the J segment 7 bases; nucleotides outside the gene matches: 13. The CDR3 runs to 16 residues. Germline V gives CDR1 SGHNT, CDR2 YYREEE (reference sequence). The CDR3 nucleotides are TGTGCCAGCAGCGCGCCGGGACAGGGAACGAGGAATACGCAGTATTTT. This encodes CASSAPGQGTRNTQYF.

This clone was detected once. The V and J genes are TRBV5-1 and TRBJ1-2; tentatively, D is TRBD1 (5 bases). CDR3 length: 13 residues. The ends were cut back, 3 bases at V and 5 bases at J, with 11 bases in the middle. Germline CDR1 and CDR2: SGHRS and YFSETQ. This chain's CDR3 is CASSSGTEYGYTF. The CDR3 coding sequence is TGCGCCAGCAGCTCGGGGACGGAGTATGGCTACACCTTC.

The chain joins TRBV19 to TRBJ2-1, with 10 nucleotides matching TRBD2. The length of the CDR3 is 15 residues. The trim removed 5 bases at V and 7 bases at J, leaving 8 bases unmatched. Germline V gives CDR1 LNHDA, CDR2 SQIVND (reference sequence). The CDR3 sequence: CASSPRTSGKNEQFF. The DNA of the CDR3 is TGTGCCAGTAGTCCCCGGACTAGCGGAAAAAATGAGCAGTTCTTC.

The chain combines TRBV25-1 with TRBJ1-1, with TRBD1 as a possible D gene (5 bases). This CDR3 region has 14 residues. Germline CDR1 MGHDK, CDR2 SYGVNS. Trimming pared 0 bases from V and 8 bases from J, leaving 13 bases between. This CDR3 reads CASSEYDSKGEAFF. CDR3 sequence (DNA): TGTGCCAGCAGTGAATATGACAGCAAAGGCGAAGCTTTCTTT.

The J gene is TRBJ1-2, the V gene TRBV2; possibly TRBD1 for D (6 bases). V was cut by 9 bases and J by 1 base, with 15 bases left in between. From germline, CDR1 is SNHLY and CDR2 FYNNEI. The length of the CDR3 is 14 residues. CDR3 sequence reads: CASTGQSFNYGYTF. The CDR3 nucleotides read TGTGCCAGTACCGGACAGAGCTTTAACTATGGCTACACCTTC.